This TCR beta chain was recovered during a study of vaccination and CD4 T cells after COVID-19. Background on the study: A CEFX pool, an HIV-1 Nef pool, or no peptide went to control cultures.

Germline-derived CDR1 and CDR2 are LNHDA and SQIVND (reference sequence). V was cut by 7 bases and J by 5 bases, with 12 bases left in between. This CDR3 has 13 residues. Study results and caveats: Spike mono-reactivity applied to 304 of 307 vaccine-specific clones detected in convalescent patients. There was no significant change from approximately 21 to 38 median reactive clonotypes.

Concerning this clonotype: Its target is unknown.

CD4+ T cells that had been cultured provided DNA sequenced with the Oncomine TCR Beta short-read assay. TCRdb re-called the PCR reads through MiXCR, storing one row per CDR3 protein. The sample includes roughly 14,000 distinct CDR3 sequences, about 35% of them seen just once. Regarding treatment: roughly 11-day PBMC culture with coronavirus spike peptide pools or control peptides (ViraFEST assay). The sequenced sample was cultured CD4+ T cells from blood. V is TRBV19 and J is TRBJ1-5; D perhaps matches TRBD1 (6 bases). The clonotype comes from a human donor with COVID-19. CDR3 sequence reads: CASTEQGYQPQHF. CDR3 in DNA: TGTGCCAGTACCGAACAGGGCTATCAGCCCCAGCATTTT.